This is a list of T cell receptor beta chains from one sample in a study of blood T cell repertoires in COVID-19. Here immunoSEQ multiplex PCR was the method, and the copy in TCRdb shows in-frame clones only, minus some. The sample records fewer than 350,000 clones, about nine tenths being singletons. The sequencing sample was made of peripheral blood. Every receptor here comes from a woman aged 60-75 years with COVID-19, enrolled during active disease. Each CDR3 is given with its conserved first and last residue. D genes are given only for firm matches. Some rows have no size entry. The others give once, few or many, or a class for an expanded clone.

clone_size j_call v_call d_call cdr3_aa cdr3_nt
. TRBJ2-7 TRBV27 TRBD2 CASSPETGEVRLAGFEQYF TGTGCCAGCAGTCCCGAAACAGGGGAGGTACGGCTAGCGGGGTTCGAGCAGTACTTC
. TRBJ1-1 TRBV6-4 . CASRIGEGTEAFF TGTGCCAGCAGAATAGGGGAGGGGACTGAAGCTTTCTTT
. TRBJ1-1 TRBV28 . CASSLRGEANTEAFF TGTGCCAGCAGTTTAAGAGGGGAGGCGAACACTGAAGCTTTCTTT
. TRBJ1-1 TRBV18 . CASSPPGLNTEAFF TGTGCCAGCTCACCACCCGGGTTGAACACTGAAGCTTTCTTT
. TRBJ1-2 TRBV7-3 . CASSPTRGGGYTF TGTGCCAGCAGCCCGACCAGGGGTGGAGGCTACACCTTC
. TRBJ2-1 TRBV9 . CASSVTRTGYNEQFF TGTGCCAGCAGCGTAACTCGCACGGGATACAATGAGCAGTTCTTC
. TRBJ1-2 TRBV7-8 . CASSRDLGNYGYTF TGTGCCAGCAGCCGTGATCTGGGCAATTATGGCTACACCTTC
. TRBJ1-6 TRBV6-6 . CASKGQPNSPLHF TGTGCCAGCAAAGGACAGCCTAATTCACCCCTCCACTTT
few TRBJ1-6 TRBV7-2 . CASRPQGTNSPLHF TGTGCCAGCAGACCCCAGGGTACAAATTCACCCCTCCACTTT
. TRBJ1-3 TRBV30 . CAWIRDTAGNTIYF TGTGCCTGGATCCGGGACACGGCTGGAAACACCATATATTTT
. TRBJ1-1 TRBV14 . CASSHLWTENTEAFF TGTGCCAGCAGCCATCTTTGGACAGAGAACACTGAAGCTTTCTTT
. TRBJ2-1 TRBV24-1 TRBD2 CATSERLAGTYNEQFF TGTGCCACCAGTGAGCGACTAGCGGGGACCTACAATGAGCAGTTCTTC
. TRBJ1-3 TRBV9 TRBD1 CASSAGQGRGNTIYF TGTGCCAGCAGCGCCGGACAGGGGAGAGGAAACACCATATATTTT
. TRBJ2-6 TRBV19 . CASSIPGRSGANVLTF TGTGCCAGTAGTATCCCAGGGAGGTCTGGGGCCAACGTCCTGACTTTC
. TRBJ2-3 TRBV4-1 . CASSYRVVGTDTQYF TGCGCCAGCAGCTACAGGGTAGTAGGCACAGATACGCAGTATTTT
. TRBJ1-3 TRBV6-5 . CASSQSRAGNTIYF TGTGCCAGCAGCCAAAGCAGGGCAGGAAACACCATATATTTT
. TRBJ1-1 TRBV11-3 . CASSSSRGGVQDTEAFF TGTGCCAGCAGCTCATCCCGCGGAGGGGTACAGGACACTGAAGCTTTCTTT
. TRBJ1-6 TRBV7-3 . CASSLYGNNSPLHF TGTGCCAGCAGCTTATACGGGAACAATTCACCCCTCCACTTT
. TRBJ2-1 TRBV6-5 TRBD2 CASTRTSGYNEQFF TGTGCCAGCACCCGGACTAGCGGTTACAATGAGCAGTTCTTC
. TRBJ2-7 TRBV6-2/TRBV6-3 . CASSQPAQGYEQYF TGTGCCAGCAGTCAACCCGCCCAGGGGTACGAGCAGTACTTC